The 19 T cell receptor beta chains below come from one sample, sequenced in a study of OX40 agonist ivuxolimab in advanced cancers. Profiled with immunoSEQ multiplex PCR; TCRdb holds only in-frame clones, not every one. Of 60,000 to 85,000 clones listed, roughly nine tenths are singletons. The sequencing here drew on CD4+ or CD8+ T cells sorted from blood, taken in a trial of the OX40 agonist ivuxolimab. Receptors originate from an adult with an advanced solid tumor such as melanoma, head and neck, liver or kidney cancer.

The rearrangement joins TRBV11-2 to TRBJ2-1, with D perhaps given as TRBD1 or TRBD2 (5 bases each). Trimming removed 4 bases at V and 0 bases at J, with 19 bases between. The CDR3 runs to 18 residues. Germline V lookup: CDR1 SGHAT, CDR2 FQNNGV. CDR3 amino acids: CASSSLRSGPGSYNEQFF. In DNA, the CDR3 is TGTGCCAGCAGCTCTCTCCGATCGGGACCCGGCTCCTACAATGAGCAGTTCTTC. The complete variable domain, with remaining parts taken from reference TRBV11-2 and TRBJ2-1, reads EAGVAQSPRYKIIEKRQSVAFWCNPISGHATLYWYQQILGQGPKLLIQFQNNGVVDDSQLPKDRFSAERLKGVDSTLKIQPAKLEDSAVYLCASSSLRSGPGSYNEQFFGPGTRLTVL.

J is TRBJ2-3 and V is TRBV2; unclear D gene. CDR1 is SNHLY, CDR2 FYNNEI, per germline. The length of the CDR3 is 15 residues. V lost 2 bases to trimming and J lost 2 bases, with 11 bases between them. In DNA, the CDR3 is TGTGCCAGCAGTGAAAGACTCCCCGACACAGATACGCAGTATTTT. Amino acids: CASSERLPDTDTQYF.

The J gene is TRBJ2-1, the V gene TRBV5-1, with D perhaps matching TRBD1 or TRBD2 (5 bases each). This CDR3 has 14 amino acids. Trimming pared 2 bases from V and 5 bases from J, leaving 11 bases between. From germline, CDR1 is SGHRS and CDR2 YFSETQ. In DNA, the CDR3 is TGCGCCAGCAGCTTACTCGGGGCAGACAATGAGCAGTTCTTC. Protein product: CASSLLGADNEQFF.

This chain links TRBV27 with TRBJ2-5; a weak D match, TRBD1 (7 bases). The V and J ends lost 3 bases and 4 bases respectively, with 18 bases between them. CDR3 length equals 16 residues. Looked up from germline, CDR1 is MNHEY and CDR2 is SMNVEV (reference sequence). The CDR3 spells CASSFSRGGGGETQYF. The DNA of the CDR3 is TGTGCCAGCAGTTTCTCTAGAGGAGGGGGCGGAGAGACCCAGTACTTC.

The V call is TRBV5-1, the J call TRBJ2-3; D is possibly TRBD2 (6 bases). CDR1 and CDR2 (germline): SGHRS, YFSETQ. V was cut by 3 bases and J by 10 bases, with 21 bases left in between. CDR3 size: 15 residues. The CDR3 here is CASSSLTGSGGAQYF. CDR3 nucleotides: TGCGCCAGCAGCTCATTAACTGGGTCCGGGGGAGCGCAGTATTTT.

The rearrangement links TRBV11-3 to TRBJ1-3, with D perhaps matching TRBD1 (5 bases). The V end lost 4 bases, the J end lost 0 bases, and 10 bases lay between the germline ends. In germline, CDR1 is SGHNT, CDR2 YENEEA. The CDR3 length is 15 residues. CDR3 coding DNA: TGTGCCAGCAGCTCGGGACGCATCTCTGGAAACACCATATATTTT. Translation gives CASSSGRISGNTIYF.

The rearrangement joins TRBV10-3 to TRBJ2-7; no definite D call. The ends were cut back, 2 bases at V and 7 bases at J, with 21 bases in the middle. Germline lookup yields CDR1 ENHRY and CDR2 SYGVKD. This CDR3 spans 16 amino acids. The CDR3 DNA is TGTGCCATCAGTGAGAGAGACCCCCCTTCGCTAGGAGAGCAGTACTTC. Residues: CAISERDPPSLGEQYF.

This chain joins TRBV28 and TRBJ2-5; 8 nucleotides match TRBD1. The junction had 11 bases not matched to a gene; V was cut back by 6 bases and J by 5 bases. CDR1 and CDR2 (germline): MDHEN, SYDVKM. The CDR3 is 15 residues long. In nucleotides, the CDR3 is TGTGCCAGCAGCCGAGACAGGGGCATGGGGGAGACCCAGTACTTC. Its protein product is CASSRDRGMGETQYF.

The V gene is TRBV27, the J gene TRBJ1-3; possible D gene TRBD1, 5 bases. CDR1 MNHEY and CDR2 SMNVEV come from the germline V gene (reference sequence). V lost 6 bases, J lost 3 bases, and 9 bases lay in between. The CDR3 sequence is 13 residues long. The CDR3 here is CASSRQRGNTIYF. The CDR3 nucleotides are TGTGCCAGCAGCAGACAGCGTGGAAACACCATATATTTT.

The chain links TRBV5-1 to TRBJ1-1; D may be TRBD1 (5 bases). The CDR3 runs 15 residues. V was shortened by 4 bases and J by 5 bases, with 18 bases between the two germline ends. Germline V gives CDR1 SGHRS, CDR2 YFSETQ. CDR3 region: CASSLSLAGKTEAFF. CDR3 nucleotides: TGCGCCAGCAGCCTATCCCTGGCAGGGAAGACTGAAGCTTTCTTT.

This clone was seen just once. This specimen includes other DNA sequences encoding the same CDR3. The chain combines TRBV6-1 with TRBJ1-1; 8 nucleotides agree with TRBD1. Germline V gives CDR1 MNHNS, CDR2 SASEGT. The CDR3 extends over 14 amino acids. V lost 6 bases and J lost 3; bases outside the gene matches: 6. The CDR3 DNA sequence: TGTGCCAGCAGCGCTGACAGGGGAGACACTGAAGCTTTCTTT. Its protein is CASSADRGDTEAFF.

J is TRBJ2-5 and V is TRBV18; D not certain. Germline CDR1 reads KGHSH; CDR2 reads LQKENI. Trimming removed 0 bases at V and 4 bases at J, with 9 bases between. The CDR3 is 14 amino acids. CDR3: CASSPPSSPETQYF. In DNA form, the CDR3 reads TGTGCCAGCTCACCACCGAGCTCCCCAGAGACCCAGTACTTC. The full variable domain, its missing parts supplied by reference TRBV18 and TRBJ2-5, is NAGVMQNPRHLVRRRGQEARLRCSPMKGHSHVYWYRQLPEEGLKFMVYLQKENIIDESGMPKERFSAEFPKEGPSILRIQQVVRGDSAAYFCASSPPSSPETQYFGPGTRLLVL.

The CDR3 nucleotides are TGTGCCAGCAGCTTCCGACCGACTGGGCAGCCCCAGCATTTT. It translates to CASSFRPTGQPQHF. The rearrangement joins TRBV5-6 to TRBJ1-5, with D uncertain. Germline loops: CDR1 SGHDT, CDR2 YYEEEE. Trimming shortened V by 2 bases and J by 7 bases, and 13 bases separated the two germline ends. The CDR3 spans 14 residues.

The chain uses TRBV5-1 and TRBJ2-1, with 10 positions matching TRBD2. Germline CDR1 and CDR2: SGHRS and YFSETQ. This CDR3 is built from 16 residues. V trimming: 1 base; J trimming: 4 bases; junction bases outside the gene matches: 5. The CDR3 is CASSLPSGREYNEQFF. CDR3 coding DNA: TGCGCCAGCAGCTTGCCTAGCGGGAGAGAGTACAATGAGCAGTTCTTC.

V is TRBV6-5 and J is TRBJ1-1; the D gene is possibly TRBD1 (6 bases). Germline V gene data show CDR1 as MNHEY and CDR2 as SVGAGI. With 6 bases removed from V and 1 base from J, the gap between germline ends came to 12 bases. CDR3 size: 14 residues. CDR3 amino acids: CASRTQGTNTEAFF. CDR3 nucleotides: TGTGCCAGCAGAACGCAGGGGACGAACACTGAAGCTTTCTTT.

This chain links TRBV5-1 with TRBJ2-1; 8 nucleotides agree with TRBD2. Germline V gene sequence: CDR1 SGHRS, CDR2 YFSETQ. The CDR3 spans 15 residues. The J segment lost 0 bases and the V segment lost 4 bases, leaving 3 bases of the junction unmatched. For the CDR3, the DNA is TGCGCCAGCAGCGGCGGGAGGAGCTCCTACAATGAGCAGTTCTTC. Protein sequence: CASSGGRSSYNEQFF.

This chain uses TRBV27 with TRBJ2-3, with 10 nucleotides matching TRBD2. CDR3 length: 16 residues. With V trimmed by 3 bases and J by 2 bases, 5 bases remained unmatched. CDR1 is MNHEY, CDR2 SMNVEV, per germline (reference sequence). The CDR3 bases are TGTGCCAGCAGTTTCCGGACTAGCGGAATCACAGATACGCAGTATTTT. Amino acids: CASSFRTSGITDTQYF.

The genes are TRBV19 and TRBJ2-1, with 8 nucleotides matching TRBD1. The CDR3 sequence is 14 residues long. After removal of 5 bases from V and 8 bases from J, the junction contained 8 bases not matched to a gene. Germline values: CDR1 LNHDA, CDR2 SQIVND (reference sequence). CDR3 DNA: TGTGCCAGTAGTGCTCGGACAGGGTTTGATGAGCAGTTCTTC. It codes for CASSARTGFDEQFF. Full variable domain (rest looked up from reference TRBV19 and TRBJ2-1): DGGITQSPKYLFRKEGQNVTLSCEQNLNHDAMYWYRQDPGQGLRLIYYSQIVNDFQKGDIAEGYSVSREKKESFPLTVTSAQKNPTAFYLCASSARTGFDEQFFGPGTRLTVL.

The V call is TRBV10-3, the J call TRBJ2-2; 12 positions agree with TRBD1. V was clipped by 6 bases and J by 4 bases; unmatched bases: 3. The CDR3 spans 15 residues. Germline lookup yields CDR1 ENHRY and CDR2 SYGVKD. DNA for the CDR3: TGTGCCATCAGGGGGACAGGGGGCCTCACCGGGGAGCTGTTTTTT. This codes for CAIRGTGGLTGELFF.